The T cell receptor (beta chain) under discussion was sequenced for a study of human T cells and chemical hapten exposure. Concerning this clonotype: Its antigen is still unknown.

Findings of the study overall: Healthy individuals' immune responses may differ from those of donors, who had alopecia.

Noted time point: pre-sensitization, week 0. Treatment here: therapeutic diphenylcyclopropenone sensitization with weekly scalp DPC. TCRdb analysed the RACE reads with MiXCR anew, one entry per CDR3 protein. The sample yields some 360,000 distinct CDR3 sequences, 5.1% seen once. Sample: whole blood, taken in connection with sensitization to the hapten diphenylcyclopropenone (DPC). This receptor was identified in a woman aged 45-59 years with alopecia areata. Some clones in this sample may be carry-over from other donors' samples.

CDR3 loop: CASSFSLIQETQYF. For the CDR3, the DNA is TGTGCCAGCAGTTTCAGTCTGATTCAGGAGACCCAGTACTTC. The chain recombines TRBV12-3 or TRBV12-4 with TRBJ2-5; D is uncertain. V lost 3 bases and J 5 bases, leaving 13 bases between the germline ends. The CDR3 totals 14 residues.